These 26 T cell receptor beta chains originate from one sample sequenced in a study of T-cell memory formation after mild COVID-19. Each CDR3 protein gets one entry after TCRdb re-called the 5' RACE reads with MiXCR. The table lists over 350,000 distinct CDR3 sequences, about 17% of them singletons. Sequencing used PBMCs or a T cell subset sorted from them (not recorded which). The receptors stem from a man in his late teens or twenties who had mild COVID-19 (a few samples of this study predate the infection). Cell type and time point are not known.

This clonotype has only a few counts. This chain uses TRBV20-1 with TRBJ2-3, with 10 bases aligning to TRBD2. The CDR3 is 16 amino acids. V shed 0 bases and J 5 bases; nucleotides not matched to a gene: 8. Germline CDR1 and CDR2: DFQATT and SNEGSKA (reference sequence). CDR3 residues: CSARESSGGRRDTQYF. The DNA for the CDR3 is TGCAGTGCTAGAGAAAGTAGCGGGGGGCGTAGAGATACGCAGTATTTT.

This clonotype was counted only a few times. V is TRBV7-6 and J is TRBJ2-7; D gene ambiguous. This CDR3 spans 16 amino acids. V was shortened by 1 base and J by 4 bases, with 17 bases between the two germline ends. Germline CDR1 and CDR2: SGHVS and FNYEAQ. In nucleotides, the CDR3 is TGTGCCAGCAGCTTAGGGTCCGTGACGGCCGCTTACGAGCAGTACTTC. It specifies CASSLGSVTAAYEQYF.

The gene calls are TRBV27 and TRBJ2-3; D may be TRBD1 (7 bases). The CDR3 contains 15 residues. V lost 6 bases, J lost 2 bases, and 15 bases lay in between. Looked up from germline, CDR1 is MNHEY and CDR2 is SMNVEV (reference sequence). The CDR3 region is CASRASGGPTDTQYF. The CDR3 DNA sequence: TGTGCCAGCAGAGCCTCAGGGGGGCCCACAGATACGCAGTATTTT.

This clonotype was picked up a small number of times. V and J are TRBV7-2 and TRBJ1-2, with no clear D. V was pared by 1 base and J by 4 bases, with 10 bases between. CDR1 and CDR2 (germline): SGHTA, FQGNSA. The CDR3 loop spans 14 amino acids. CDR3 nucleotides: TGTGCCAGCAGCTTAGGCGACCATGTCTATGGCTACACCTTC. Encoded protein: CASSLGDHVYGYTF.

This clonotype was seen only a few times. The chain links TRBV6-6 to TRBJ1-6; D may be TRBD1 (5 bases). The CDR3 extends over 14 amino acids. The germline V and J ends were trimmed by 7 bases and 10 bases, with 17 bases remaining between them. From germline, CDR1 is MNHNY and CDR2 SVGAGI (reference sequence). The CDR3 nucleotides read TGTGCCAGCATCAACGCCAGGGCGGGCTCACCCCTCCACTTT. It yields the protein CASINARAGSPLHF.

Only a few counts were recorded for this clonotype. The chain recombines TRBV7-3 with TRBJ2-2, with D maybe TRBD2 (5 bases). V lost 0 bases to trimming and J lost 7 bases, with 15 bases between them. The CDR3 has 16 amino acids. Germline V gene data show CDR1 as SGHTA and CDR2 as FQGTGA. The DNA of the CDR3 is TGTGCCAGCAGCTTAACAGGTCGTAGCGCGGGCGGGGAGCTGTTTTTT. Translating it yields CASSLTGRSAGGELFF.

This clonotype was detected only a few times. The CDR3 sequence: CASSGGAPYNEQFF. CDR3 in DNA: TGTGCCAGCAGTGGGGGGGCCCCCTACAATGAGCAGTTCTTC. V is TRBV6-1 and J is TRBJ2-1; tentatively, D is TRBD1 or TRBD2 (6 bases each). Germline V CDR1 and CDR2: MNHNS, SASEGT. The CDR3 consists of 14 residues. V lost 4 bases to trimming and J lost 2 bases, with 9 bases between them.

This chain uses TRBV27 with TRBJ2-7; 14 bases line up with TRBD2. The J segment lost 2 bases and the V segment lost 6 bases, leaving 3 bases of the junction unmatched. This CDR3 contains 15 residues. The germline V gene encodes CDR1 MNHEY and CDR2 SMNVEV (reference sequence). The CDR3 coding sequence is TGTGCCAGCAGACTGGGACTAGCGGGGGCCTACGAGCAGTACTTC. It encodes CASRLGLAGAYEQYF.

This clonotype was observed a handful of times. V is TRBV5-1 and J is TRBJ2-2; 10 nucleotides match TRBD1. This CDR3 is built from 15 residues. Looked up from germline, CDR1 is SGHRS and CDR2 is YFSETQ. V lost 4 bases to trimming and J lost 7 bases; unmatched junction nucleotides: 7. The CDR3 loop reads CASSTGTGVVGELFF. The CDR3 coding sequence is TGCGCCAGCAGCACCGGGACAGGGGTCGTCGGGGAGCTGTTTTTT.

This clonotype was seen more than once but under ten times. The chain employs TRBV5-1 and TRBJ1-5; D may be TRBD1 (5 bases). The length of the CDR3 is 14 residues. V dropped 2 bases and J dropped 4 bases, with 10 bases sitting between them. The germline V gene encodes CDR1 SGHRS and CDR2 YFSETQ. CDR3 loop: CASSFGAGNQPQHF. CDR3 sequence (DNA): TGCGCCAGCAGCTTCGGGGCAGGGAATCAGCCCCAGCATTTT.

This clonotype showed up just once. The J gene is TRBJ1-1, the V gene TRBV18; 7 bases are shared with TRBD1. J was trimmed by 0 bases and V by 4 bases; bases with no gene match: 8. Germline assignment: CDR1 KGHSH and CDR2 LQKENI. CDR3 length equals 16 residues. CDR3 sequence reads: CASSRPGTVMNTEAFF. CDR3 DNA: TGTGCCAGCTCACGTCCCGGGACAGTTATGAACACTGAAGCTTTCTTT.

This clonotype appeared a single time. The rearrangement uses TRBV7-8 and TRBJ1-2, with 9 bases identical to TRBD1. Germline V CDR1 and CDR2: SGHVS, FQNEAQ. This CDR3 spans 15 amino acids. The J segment lost 3 bases and the V segment lost 5 bases, leaving 7 bases of the junction unmatched. The CDR3 nucleotides read TGTGCCAGCAGCCCTAGGACAGGGGATCACTATGGCTACACCTTC. Residues: CASSPRTGDHYGYTF.

CDR3 nucleotide sequence: TGTGCCAGCAGCCTAGGGACAGGGTCCAGCAATCAGCCCCAGCATTTT. Protein: CASSLGTGSSNQPQHF. The chain employs TRBV16 and TRBJ1-5; 9 bases align to TRBD1. V lost 4 bases and J lost 1; bases outside the gene matches: 5. This CDR3 contains 16 residues. CDR1 and CDR2 (germline): KGHSY, FQNENV. Complete variable domain (other parts from reference TRBV16 and TRBJ1-5): GEEVAQTPKHLVRGEGQKAKLYCAPIKGHSYVFWYQQVLKNEFKFLISFQNENVFDETGMPKERFSAKCLPNSPCSLEIQATKLEDSAVYFCASSLGTGSSNQPQHFGDGTRLSIL.

This clonotype was detected ten times or more. This sequence joins TRBV11-2 and TRBJ1-2; a weak D match, TRBD1 (5 bases). The V gene's germline CDR1 is SGHAT and CDR2 FQNNGV. The CDR3 is 16 residues long. Trimming cost V 2 bases and J 0 bases, with 13 bases left between them. The CDR3, as DNA: TGTGCCAGCAGCTTAATTCAATGGGGCGCTAACTATGGCTACACCTTC. Protein: CASSLIQWGANYGYTF.

This clonotype came up a few times. The rearrangement joins TRBV10-3 to TRBJ2-3; the D gene is possibly TRBD1 (7 bases). The V end lost 7 bases, the J end lost 0 bases, and 17 bases lay between the germline ends. The CDR3 loop spans 16 amino acids. CDR1 ENHRY and CDR2 SYGVKD come from the germline V gene. The CDR3 DNA reads TGTGCCATCAATCGGAGGGGGCCCACTAGCACAGATACGCAGTATTTT. The encoded protein is CAINRRGPTSTDTQYF.

Only a few counts were recorded for this clonotype. This chain uses TRBV12-3 or TRBV12-4 with TRBJ1-4; D perhaps matches TRBD1 (5 bases). CDR3 length equals 16 residues. V was shortened by 4 bases and J by 0 bases, with 12 bases between the two germline ends. The CDR3, as DNA: TGTGCCAGCAGTTCAGGTACAGGAGCAACTAATGAAAAACTGTTTTTT. Translation gives CASSSGTGATNEKLFF.

In its sample, this clonotype was seen a few times. V and J are TRBV7-9 and TRBJ1-6; weak D call: TRBD1 (5 bases). The germline CDR1 and CDR2 sequences are SEHNR and FQNEAQ (reference sequence). V was shortened by 5 bases and J by 7 bases, with 15 bases between the two germline ends. The CDR3 has 15 residues. CDR3 residues: CASSLLPGGNSPLHF. The CDR3 region has the DNA TGTGCCAGCAGCCTACTGCCGGGGGGAAATTCACCCCTCCACTTT.

This clonotype was detected only a few times. V usage is TRBV5-1 and J usage is TRBJ2-5; no clear D gene. Germline CDR1 and CDR2: SGHRS and YFSETQ. There are 15 residues in the CDR3. Between the trimmed V and J ends, which lost 4 bases and 5 bases, there was a span of 18 bases. The CDR3 sequence: CASSPDKPKKETQYF. Written as DNA, the CDR3 is TGCGCCAGCAGCCCCGACAAGCCGAAGAAGGAGACCCAGTACTTC. The full variable domain, in which reference TRBV5-1 and TRBJ2-5 provide the parts outside the CDR3, is KAGVTQTPRYLIKTRGQQVTLSCSPISGHRSVSWYQQTPGQGLQFLFEYFSETQRNKGNFPGRFSGRQFSNSRSEMNVSTLELGDSALYLCASSPDKPKKETQYFGPGTRLLVL.

This clonotype was recorded a few times. The V and J genes are TRBV6-5 and TRBJ2-4, with unresolved D. Looked up from germline, CDR1 is MNHEY and CDR2 is SVGAGI. The CDR3 is made up of 14 amino acids. V lost 4 bases, J lost 0 bases, and 7 bases lay in between. The CDR3 is CASSSAPAKNIQYF. CDR3 coding DNA: TGTGCCAGCAGTTCGGCCCCAGCCAAAAACATTCAGTACTTC.

This clonotype has just a few counts. The J gene is TRBJ1-4, the V gene TRBV27; no clear D. Germline V gene lookup returns CDR1 MNHEY and CDR2 SMNVEV (reference sequence). The CDR3 is 12 amino acids. V was trimmed by 6 bases and J by 8 bases, leaving 10 bases between them. CDR3 residues: CASRKIGEKLFF. The CDR3 region has the DNA TGTGCCAGCAGAAAGATCGGGGAAAAACTGTTTTTT. Combining the CDR3 with reference TRBV27 and TRBJ1-4 gives the whole variable domain EAQVTQNPRYLITVTGKKLTVTCSQNMNHEYMSWYRQDPGLGLRQIYYSMNVEVTDKGDVPEGYKVSRKEKRNFPLILESPSPNQTSLYFCASRKIGEKLFFGSGTQLSVL.

The chain recombines TRBV7-2 with TRBJ2-7, with unresolved D. The germline gives CDR1 SGHTA, CDR2 FQGNSA. The germline V and J ends were trimmed by 4 bases and 4 bases, with 11 bases remaining between them. The length of the CDR3 is 13 residues. The CDR3 protein is CASSYTDHYEQYF. CDR3 nucleotide sequence: TGTGCCAGCAGCTACACGGACCATTACGAGCAGTACTTC.

The chain carries TRBV6-5 and TRBJ2-7, with no clear D. Germline loops: CDR1 MNHEY, CDR2 SVGAGI. The length of the CDR3 is 13 residues. The germline V and J ends were trimmed by 3 bases and 4 bases, with 10 bases remaining between them. CDR3 in DNA: TGTGCCAGCAGTTATTTCGAAGGGTACGAGCAGTACTTC. Translation: CASSYFEGYEQYF.

This clonotype was detected only a few times. V gene TRBV15 combines with J gene TRBJ2-7; TRBD2 matches at 8 bases. Germline V gives CDR1 LNHNV, CDR2 YYDKDF (reference sequence). The CDR3 has 13 amino acids. V was pared by 2 bases and J by 6 bases, with 3 bases of the junction left unmatched. CDR3 in DNA: TGTGCCACCAGCAGACCAGGACTAGCCGAGCAGTACGTC. Its protein product is CATSRPGLAEQYV.

The rearrangement links TRBV7-9 to TRBJ2-5; weak D call: TRBD2 (5 bases). CDR3 length: 16 residues. V lost 0 bases to trimming and J lost 2 bases, with 13 bases between them. Germline CDR1 reads SEHNR; CDR2 reads FQNEAQ (reference sequence). In DNA form, the CDR3 reads TGTGCCAGCAGCTTAGCCGGATCAGGAGGACAAGAGACCCAGTACTTC. Its protein product is CASSLAGSGGQETQYF.

This clonotype was counted a few times. The chain combines TRBV2 with TRBJ1-1; no firm D call. Germline CDR1 and CDR2: SNHLY and FYNNEI. Trimming cost V 2 bases and J 1 base, with 5 bases left between them. The CDR3 contains 13 residues. Written as DNA, the CDR3 is TGTGCCAGCAGTGAAAGTCCGAACACTGAAGCTTTCTTT. The encoded protein is CASSESPNTEAFF. The full variable domain, its missing parts supplied by reference TRBV2 and TRBJ1-1, is EPEVTQTPSHQVTQMGQEVILRCVPISNHLYFYWYRQILGQKVEFLVSFYNNEISEKSEIFDDQFSVERPDGSNFTLKIRSTKLEDSAMYFCASSESPNTEAFFGQGTRLTVV.

The CDR3 is CASSYGVGANVLTF. CDR3 sequence (DNA): TGTGCCAGCAGCTACGGGGTGGGGGCCAACGTCCTGACTTTC. V usage is TRBV11-2 and J usage is TRBJ2-6, with a weak D call TRBD2 (5 bases). Looked up from germline, CDR1 is SGHAT and CDR2 is FQNNGV. V was pared by 4 bases and J by 4 bases, with 8 bases between. The CDR3 sequence is 14 residues long.